A selection of T cell receptor beta chains follows, all from one sample in a study of T cell changes during pregnancy in multiple sclerosis. TCRdb's copy holds only in-frame clones and misses some; the assay was immunoSEQ multiplex PCR. This sample has 57,000 or so clones, with 90% found just once. The input for sequencing was peripheral blood, taken in the third trimester of pregnancy. These receptors were taken from a female donor in good health, enrolled as a control in a pregnancy study. The CDR3 runs from the conserved cysteine through the conserved F or W. D genes are given only for firm matches. Clone size is given for some rows only: seen once, a few or many times, or a class if the clone is expanded.

TRBD1,TRBV6-1,TRBJ2-4,-,TGTGCCAGCAGAACAGGGGGCTGGAACATTCAGTACTTC,CASRTGGWNIQYF
TRBD1,TRBV2,TRBJ1-1,-,TGTGCCAGCAGGGCGAGGACAGGAGGGAACACTGAAGCTTTCTTT,CASRARTGGNTEAFF
TRBD1,TRBV5-4,TRBJ2-1,-,TGTGCCAGCAGCGTGACAGGGACCAATGAGCAGTTCTTC,CASSVTGTNEQFF
-,TRBV19,TRBJ2-3,-,TGTGCCAGTAGTATTCTAGGGGGGGGGCTGGGCACAGATACGCAGTATTTT,CASSILGGGLGTDTQYF
TRBD1,TRBV7-6,TRBJ2-2,-,TGTGCCAGCAGCCCCGGACAGGGGATAGGCGGGGAGCTGTTTTTT,CASSPGQGIGGELFF
-,TRBV11-2,TRBJ2-7,once,TGTGCCAGCAGCCTTGGCAGTGTCTACGAGCAGTACTTC,CASSLGSVYEQYF
-,TRBV9,TRBJ2-7,-,TGTGCCAGCAGCCCCGGGACTCTCCTAGGGGAGCAGTACTTC,CASSPGTLLGEQYF
TRBD2,TRBV30,TRBJ2-7,-,TGTGCCTGGAGTGTCGCTAGCGGGGGGCCGAGCTCCTACGAGCAGTACTTC,CAWSVASGGPSSYEQYF
-,TRBV11-3,TRBJ1-6,-,TGTGCCAGCAGCTCCGGGACATCCCCACGGGATTCACCCCTCCACTTT,CASSSGTSPRDSPLHF
-,TRBV21-1,TRBJ1-5,-,TGTGCCAGAATCCGGGACAGGGTTCGGAATCAGCCCCAGCATTTT,CARIRDRVRNQPQHF
TRBD2,TRBV19,TRBJ2-1,-,TGTGCCACTACCGGGACTAGGGCTTACAATGAGCAGTTCTTC,CATTGTRAYNEQFF
-,TRBV6-5,TRBJ2-5,-,TGTGCCAGCAGTTACGGGGGGTTTGAGACCCAGTACTTC,CASSYGGFETQYF
TRBD2,TRBV7-9,TRBJ2-7,-,TGTGCCAGCAGCTTCCTAGCGGGGGCACGCGGCGAGCAGTACTTC,CASSFLAGARGEQYF
TRBD1,TRBV6-5,TRBJ1-4,-,TGTGCCAGCAGTTACCGCGGACAGGGTTTTGAAAAACTGTTTTTT,CASSYRGQGFEKLFF
TRBD2,TRBV27,TRBJ2-1,-,TGTGCCAGCAGTTTCGTCCTAGCGGGGAGGAATGAGCAGTTCTTC,CASSFVLAGRNEQFF
-,TRBV18,TRBJ2-3,-,TGTGCCAGCTCACCACGGACAGTTAGCACAGATACGCAGTATTTT,CASSPRTVSTDTQYF
-,TRBV5-6,TRBJ2-7,-,TGTGCCAGCAGCTTGGTAGGCCAGGGTTCCTACGAGCAGTACTTC,CASSLVGQGSYEQYF
TRBD1,TRBV28,TRBJ1-1,few,TGTGCCAGCACTGGCAGGGGGCGGGCTGAAGCTTTCTTT,CASTGRGRAEAFF
TRBD2,TRBV7-9,TRBJ2-1,-,TGTGCCAGCACCCGACTAGCGCCTCCCGGTGGGGAGCAGTTCTTC,CASTRLAPPGGEQFF
TRBD2,TRBV5-4,TRBJ2-1,-,TGTGCCAGCAGCATAGCGGGGGGCCCCTACAATGAGCAGTTCTTC,CASSIAGGPYNEQFF
-,TRBV30,TRBJ2-3,-,TGTGCCTTGGACATCCCTAGCACAGATACGCAGTATTTT,CALDIPSTDTQYF
-,TRBV10-3,TRBJ1-1,once,TGTGCCATCAGTGGACAGGAACAAATTGAAGCTTTCTTT,CAISGQEQIEAFF
-,TRBV30,TRBJ1-1,few,TGTGCCTGGGAGGTAGGGAACACTGAAGCTTTCTTT,CAWEVGNTEAFF
-,TRBV30,TRBJ1-4,-,TGTGCCTGGTGCGGGGTCAGAGGAGAAAAACTGTTTTTT,CAWCGVRGEKLFF
-,TRBV11-2,TRBJ2-3,-,TGTGCCAGCAGCTTAGTCGGGGCAGGGAGGGATACGCAGTATTTT,CASSLVGAGRDTQYF
TRBD2,TRBV19,TRBJ2-5,-,TGTGCCAGTAGTACCCGGGGGCTAGCGGGGGTACAGACCCAGTACTTC,CASSTRGLAGVQTQYF
-,TRBV14,TRBJ2-5,-,TGTGCCAGCAGCCAAGGAACAGTACCACAAGAGACCCAGTACTTC,CASSQGTVPQETQYF
TRBD1,TRBV5-1,TRBJ2-6,once,TGCGCCAGCAGCTCGGGACAGGGGGCGGGTGGGGCCAACGTCCTGACTTTC,CASSSGQGAGGANVLTF
TRBD2,TRBV25-1,TRBJ2-3,-,TGTGCCAGCAAAGCGGGGGGTCTAGATACGCAGTATTTT,CASKAGGLDTQYF
-,TRBV6-5,TRBJ2-2,-,TGTGCCAGCAAATCTCCAGCGATGAACACCGGGGAGCTGTTTTTT,CASKSPAMNTGELFF
TRBD2,TRBV10-3,TRBJ2-2,-,TGTGCCACCCGGACTAGCGGAGAGGAGCTGTTTTTT,CATRTSGEELFF
-,TRBV4-1,TRBJ1-5,-,TGCGCCAGCAGCCCACGAGCAGGGGGCAATCAGCCCCAGCATTTT,CASSPRAGGNQPQHF